Listed here are 18 T cell receptor beta chains from one sample, sequenced in a study of T cell changes during pregnancy in multiple sclerosis (dated by TCRdb to 2018 to 2020). Library preparation used the immunoSEQ multiplex PCR assay. What TCRdb holds here is the immuneACCESS table cut down to in-frame rearrangements. Part of the clones is not present; checked against another copy, under half of the missing clones reflect an unresolved V gene, and the others are unexplained. In all, the sample holds tens of thousands of clones, and almost 95% of those were seen once. In total, the top ten clones hold just over 2% of the sample. Here the sequenced sample was peripheral blood, taken after pregnancy. The receptor set was obtained from a female donor with multiple sclerosis, enrolled in a pregnancy study.

The chain carries TRBV30 and TRBJ2-3; weak D call: TRBD1 (6 bases). This CDR3 spans 13 amino acids. The V and J ends lost 1 base and 4 bases respectively, with 9 bases between them. Germline V gene data show CDR1 as GTSNPN and CDR2 as SVGIG (reference sequence). This chain's CDR3 is CAWSGTGSDTQYF. As DNA, the CDR3 is TGTGCCTGGAGTGGCACAGGGTCAGATACGCAGTATTTT. Full variable domain (rest looked up from reference TRBV30 and TRBJ2-3): SQTIHQWPATLVQPVGSPLSLECTVEGTSNPNLYWYRQAAGRGLQLLFYSVGIGQISSEVPQNLSASRPQDRQFILSSKKLLLSDSGFYLCAWSGTGSDTQYFGPGTRLTVL.

The chain uses TRBV5-1 and TRBJ1-1, with 10 bases identical to TRBD1. CDR1 and CDR2 (germline): SGHRS, YFSETQ. Germline trimming cut 8 bases from V and 5 bases from J; bases unmatched to any gene: 6. CDR3 length equals 13 residues. CDR3 DNA: TGCGCCAGTCAGACAGGGGGCGATACTGAAGCTTTCTTT. Its translation: CASQTGGDTEAFF.

The V and J genes are TRBV2 and TRBJ2-2; 8 nucleotides agree with TRBD2. CDR1 and CDR2 (germline): SNHLY, FYNNEI. V dropped 6 bases and J dropped 5; count of bases not matched to a gene: 11. This CDR3 spans 16 amino acids. The chain's CDR3 is CASRRLAHSGTGELFF. CDR3 nucleotide sequence: TGTGCCAGCAGAAGACTAGCGCATTCGGGTACCGGGGAGCTGTTTTTT.

The chain carries TRBV20-1 and TRBJ1-1; D perhaps matches TRBD1 (6 bases). V lost 3 bases to trimming and J lost 10 bases, with 12 bases between them. The CDR3 has 11 amino acids. Looked up from germline, CDR1 is DFQATT and CDR2 is SNEGSKA (reference sequence). The chain's CDR3 is CSARVTGPAFF. DNA for the CDR3: TGCAGTGCTAGGGTGACAGGTCCAGCTTTCTTT.

The chain recombines TRBV11-2 with TRBJ2-3; D gene uncertain. The length of the CDR3 is 13 residues. Germline assignment: CDR1 SGHAT and CDR2 FQNNGV. V lost 3 bases and J lost 3, with 7 bases in between. The CDR3 DNA reads as TGTGCCAGCAGCTTTCGAGGTACAGATACGCAGTATTTT. It translates to CASSFRGTDTQYF.

The chain recombines TRBV2 with TRBJ1-5, with D perhaps matching TRBD1 (6 bases). Germline lookup yields CDR1 SNHLY and CDR2 FYNNEI. V was shortened by 10 bases and J by 2 bases, with 18 bases between the two germline ends. This CDR3 region has 15 residues. The CDR3 nucleotides are TGTGCCACGGTGCCCAACAGGGCTGGCAATCAGCCCCAGCATTTT. Encoded protein: CATVPNRAGNQPQHF.

The CDR3 loop is CAISVAGVFTDTQYF. The CDR3 DNA reads TGTGCCATCAGTGTAGCGGGGGTCTTCACAGATACGCAGTATTTT. The genes are TRBV10-3 and TRBJ2-3; TRBD2 matches at 9 bases. The CDR3 has 15 amino acids. The V gene end was trimmed by 4 bases and the J gene end by 2 bases; junction bases not matched to a gene: 4. CDR1 is ENHRY, CDR2 SYGVKD, per germline.

This sequence joins TRBV5-1 and TRBJ2-1; D is possibly TRBD1 (5 bases). The germline V and J ends were trimmed by 5 bases and 9 bases, with 12 bases remaining between them. Germline CDR1 is SGHRS and CDR2 is YFSETQ. The CDR3 length is 12 residues. The CDR3 DNA sequence: TGCGCCAGCAGTTCCCAGGGCTTTGAGCAGTTCTTC. It translates to CASSSQGFEQFF. The full variable domain, in which reference TRBV5-1 and TRBJ2-1 provide the parts outside the CDR3, is KAGVTQTPRYLIKTRGQQVTLSCSPISGHRSVSWYQQTPGQGLQFLFEYFSETQRNKGNFPGRFSGRQFSNSRSEMNVSTLELGDSALYLCASSSQGFEQFFGPGTRLTVL.

J is TRBJ1-2 and V is TRBV25-1; TRBD1 matches at 7 bases. This CDR3 comprises 15 residues. V lost 5 bases, J lost 8 bases, and 14 bases stayed unmatched. CDR1 MGHDK and CDR2 SYGVNS come from the germline V gene. Written as DNA, the CDR3 is TGTGCCAGCAGTAACACAGGGGCCTCCTCGGGGGGCTACACCTTC. It translates to CASSNTGASSGGYTF.

The chain recombines TRBV19 with TRBJ1-5; perhaps TRBD1 as D (6 bases). V gave up 3 bases and J gave up 0 bases, with 18 bases separating them. CDR3 length: 18 residues. Germline assignment: CDR1 LNHDA and CDR2 SQIVND (reference sequence). CDR3 sequence (DNA): TGTGCCAGTAGTATCGGGACACCGAATGTCTATAGCAATCAGCCCCAGCATTTT. This codes for CASSIGTPNVYSNQPQHF.

This rearrangement joins TRBV30 to TRBJ2-2; 10 bases map to TRBD2. V lost 2 bases to trimming and J lost 3 bases; unmatched junction nucleotides: 18. The CDR3 has 20 residues. CDR1 and CDR2 (germline): GTSNPN, SVGIG (reference sequence). The CDR3 DNA sequence: TGTGCCTGGAGTCATCTAGCGGGAGCGGGTGGGGTGTTGGACACCGGGGAGCTGTTTTTT. This encodes CAWSHLAGAGGVLDTGELFF.

This clone was counted once. This rearrangement joins TRBV4-2 to TRBJ1-1; D call uncertain. Trimming removed 2 bases from V and 3 bases from J, with 16 bases in between. Germline values: CDR1 LGHNA, CDR2 YNFKEQ. The CDR3 contains 16 residues. CDR3 sequence reads: CASSQQFRVEDTEAFF. The CDR3 DNA follows: TGTGCCAGCAGCCAACAATTTAGGGTGGAGGACACTGAAGCTTTCTTT.

This chain uses TRBV25-1 with TRBJ1-1; 7 bases fit TRBD1. CDR3 length equals 15 residues. Trimming took 5 bases from V and 0 from J; bases not matched to a gene: 6. Germline-derived CDR1 and CDR2 are MGHDK and SYGVNS. The CDR3 protein is CASSRNRGLNTEAFF. CDR3 nucleotides: TGTGCCAGCAGTAGGAACAGGGGCCTGAACACTGAAGCTTTCTTT.

The chain has TRBV5-4 and TRBJ2-5; 8 positions match TRBD1. V lost 3 bases and J lost 1; bases outside the gene matches: 5. This CDR3 comprises 15 residues. CDR1 SGHNT and CDR2 YYREEE come from the germline V gene (reference sequence). This CDR3 reads CASSSPDRVQETQYF. The CDR3 DNA is TGTGCCAGCAGCTCACCGGACAGGGTCCAAGAGACCCAGTACTTC.

This clone was seen only once. J is TRBJ1-1 and V is TRBV29-1; tentatively, D is TRBD1 (6 bases). Germline V gene data show CDR1 as SQVTM and CDR2 as ANQGSEA. V lost 7 bases, J lost 0 bases, and 12 bases lay in between. There are 13 residues in the CDR3. CDR3 loop: CSGGGGLNTEAFF. The CDR3 DNA is TGCAGCGGGGGAGGGGGGTTGAACACTGAAGCTTTCTTT.

This chain connects TRBV25-1 to TRBJ1-6, with D uncertain. Looked up from germline, CDR1 is MGHDK and CDR2 is SYGVNS. The V end lost 2 bases, the J end lost 13 bases, and 18 bases lay between the germline ends. The CDR3 is 15 amino acids. The CDR3 DNA sequence: TGTGCCAGCAGTGAAAGCCGCGCCACCCCTACGCCCCTCCACTTT. It translates to CASSESRATPTPLHF.

V usage is TRBV19 and J usage is TRBJ1-6; D gene uncertain. CDR1 LNHDA and CDR2 SQIVND come from the germline V gene (reference sequence). Trimming took off 4 bases at V and 10 bases at J, with 11 bases between the two ends. The CDR3 consists of 13 residues. As DNA, the CDR3 is TGTGCCAGTAGTAAAGAGGGCCGATCACCCCTCCACTTT. It translates to CASSKEGRSPLHF.

The gene calls are TRBV5-1 and TRBJ2-1, with TRBD2 matching over 11 bases. There are 17 residues in the CDR3. J was trimmed by 8 bases and V by 4 bases; bases with no gene match: 14. CDR1 and CDR2 from the germline V gene are SGHRS and YFSETQ. The CDR3 loop is CASSVLAGALLVDEQFF. DNA of the CDR3: TGCGCCAGCAGCGTACTAGCGGGAGCCCTTCTAGTCGATGAGCAGTTCTTC. Full variable domain (outside the CDR3, taken from reference TRBV5-1 and TRBJ2-1): KAGVTQTPRYLIKTRGQQVTLSCSPISGHRSVSWYQQTPGQGLQFLFEYFSETQRNKGNFPGRFSGRQFSNSRSEMNVSTLELGDSALYLCASSVLAGALLVDEQFFGPGTRLTVL.